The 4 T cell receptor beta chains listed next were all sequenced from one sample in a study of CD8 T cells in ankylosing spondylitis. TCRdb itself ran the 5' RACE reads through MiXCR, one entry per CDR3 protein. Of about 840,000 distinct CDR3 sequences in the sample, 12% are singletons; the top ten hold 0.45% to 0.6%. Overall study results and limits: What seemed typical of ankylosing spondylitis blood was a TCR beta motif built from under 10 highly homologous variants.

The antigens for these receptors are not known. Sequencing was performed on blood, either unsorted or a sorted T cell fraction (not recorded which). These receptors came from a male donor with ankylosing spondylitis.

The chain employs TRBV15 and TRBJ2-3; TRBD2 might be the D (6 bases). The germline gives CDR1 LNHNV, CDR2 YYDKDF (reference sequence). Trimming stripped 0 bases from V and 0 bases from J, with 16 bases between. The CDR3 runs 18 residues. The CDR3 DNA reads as TGTGCCACCAGCAGAGATAACAGGAGGGGAGCTAGCACAGATACGCAGTATTTT. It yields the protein CATSRDNRRGASTDTQYF.

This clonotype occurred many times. The CDR3 DNA reads TGTGCCAGCAGCCAAGATTTATACAGGGATACGCAGTATTTT. Translating gives CASSQDLYRDTQYF. V is TRBV4-2 and J is TRBJ2-3; D is perhaps TRBD1 (5 bases). The CDR3 totals 14 residues. Per germline, CDR1 LGHNA and CDR2 YNFKEQ. The ends were cut back, 0 bases at V and 6 bases at J, with 10 bases in the middle.

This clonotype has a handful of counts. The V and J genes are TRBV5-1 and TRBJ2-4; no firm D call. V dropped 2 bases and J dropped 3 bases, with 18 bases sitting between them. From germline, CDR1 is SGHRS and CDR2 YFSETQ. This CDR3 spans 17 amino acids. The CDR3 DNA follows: TGCGCCAGCAGCTTAACTTACCCGGGCATTGGCAAAAACATTCAGTACTTC. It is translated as CASSLTYPGIGKNIQYF. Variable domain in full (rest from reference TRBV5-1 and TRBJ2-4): KAGVTQTPRYLIKTRGQQVTLSCSPISGHRSVSWYQQTPGQGLQFLFEYFSETQRNKGNFPGRFSGRQFSNSRSEMNVSTLELGDSALYLCASSLTYPGIGKNIQYFGAGTRLSVL.

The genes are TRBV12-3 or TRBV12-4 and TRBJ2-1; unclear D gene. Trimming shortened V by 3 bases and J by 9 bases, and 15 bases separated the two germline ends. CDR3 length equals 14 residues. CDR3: CASSLGSLRGEQFF. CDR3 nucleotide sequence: TGTGCCAGCAGTTTGGGAAGCCTCCGCGGTGAGCAGTTCTTC.